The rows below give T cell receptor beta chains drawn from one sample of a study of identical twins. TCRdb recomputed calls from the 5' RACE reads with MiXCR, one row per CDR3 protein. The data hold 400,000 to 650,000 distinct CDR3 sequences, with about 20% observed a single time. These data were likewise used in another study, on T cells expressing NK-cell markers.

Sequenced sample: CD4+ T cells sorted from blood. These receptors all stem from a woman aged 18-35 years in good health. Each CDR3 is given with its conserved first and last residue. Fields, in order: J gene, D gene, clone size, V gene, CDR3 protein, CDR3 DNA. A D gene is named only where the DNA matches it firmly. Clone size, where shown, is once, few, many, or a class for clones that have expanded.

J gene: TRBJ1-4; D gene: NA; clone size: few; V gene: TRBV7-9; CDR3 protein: CASSLGVVSNEKLFF; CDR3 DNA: TGTGCCAGCAGCTTAGGCGTGGTCTCTAATGAAAAACTGTTTTTT
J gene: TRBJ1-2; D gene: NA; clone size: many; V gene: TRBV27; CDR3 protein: CASSSLGTSYYGYTF; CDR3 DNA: TGTGCCAGCAGTTCCCTCGGGACAAGCTACTATGGCTACACCTTC
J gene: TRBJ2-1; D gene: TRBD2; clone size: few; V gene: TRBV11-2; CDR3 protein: CASSPFGVRRESYNEQFF; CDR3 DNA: TGTGCCAGCAGCCCTTTTGGGGTTAGGCGGGAGTCCTACAATGAGCAGTTCTTC
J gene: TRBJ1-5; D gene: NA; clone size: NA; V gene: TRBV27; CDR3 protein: CASSEQGLLNQPQHF; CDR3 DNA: TGTGCCAGCAGCGAACAGGGTTTATTAAATCAGCCCCAGCATTTT
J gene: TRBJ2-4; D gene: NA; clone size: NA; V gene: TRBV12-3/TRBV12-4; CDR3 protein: CASGETGLAKNIQYF; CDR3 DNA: TGTGCCAGCGGGGAGACCGGTTTGGCCAAAAACATTCAGTACTTC
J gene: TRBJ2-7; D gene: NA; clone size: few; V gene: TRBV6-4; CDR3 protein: CASSDSKPGTESYEQYF; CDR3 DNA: TGTGCCAGCAGTGATTCGAAACCCGGGACGGAATCCTACGAGCAGTACTTC
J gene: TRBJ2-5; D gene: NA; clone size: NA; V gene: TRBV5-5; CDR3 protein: CASSLDSGRETQYF; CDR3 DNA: TGTGCCAGCAGCTTGGACTCGGGGAGAGAGACCCAGTACTTC
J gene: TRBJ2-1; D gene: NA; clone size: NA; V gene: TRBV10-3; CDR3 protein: CAISVRDQSYNEQFF; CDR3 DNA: TGTGCCATCAGTGTACGGGACCAGTCCTACAATGAGCAGTTCTTC
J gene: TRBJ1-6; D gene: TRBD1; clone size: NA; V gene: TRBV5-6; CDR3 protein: CASSPTGGGDSPLHF; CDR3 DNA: TGTGCCAGCAGCCCTACAGGGGGCGGGGATTCACCCCTCCACTTT
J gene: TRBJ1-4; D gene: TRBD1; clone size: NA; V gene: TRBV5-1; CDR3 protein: CASSFAGTVTNEKLFF; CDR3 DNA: TGCGCCAGCAGCTTTGCCGGGACAGTAACTAATGAAAAACTGTTTTTT
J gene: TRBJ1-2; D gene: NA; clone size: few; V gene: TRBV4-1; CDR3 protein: CASSQQGNYGYTF; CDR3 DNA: TGCGCCAGCAGCCAACAGGGCAACTATGGCTACACCTTC
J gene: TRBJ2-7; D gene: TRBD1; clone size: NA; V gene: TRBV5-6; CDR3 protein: CASSLWTGGGQYF; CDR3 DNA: TGTGCCAGCAGCTTATGGACAGGGGGCGGACAGTACTTC
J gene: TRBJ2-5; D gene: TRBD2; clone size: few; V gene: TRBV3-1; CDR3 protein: CASSQGIGLAGETQYF; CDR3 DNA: TGTGCCAGCAGCCAAGGTATCGGACTAGCGGGCGAGACCCAGTACTTC
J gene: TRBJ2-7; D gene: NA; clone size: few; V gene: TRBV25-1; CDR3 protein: CASSESGTAAYEQYF; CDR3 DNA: TGTGCCAGCAGTGAATCCGGGACTGCGGCCTACGAGCAGTACTTC
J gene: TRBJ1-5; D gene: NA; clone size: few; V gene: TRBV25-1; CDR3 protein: CASSESEVSNQPQHF; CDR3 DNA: TGTGCCAGCAGTGAATCCGAGGTTAGCAATCAGCCCCAGCATTTT